A selection of T cell receptor beta chains follows, all from one sample in a study of T cells in Graves' hyperthyroidism and ophthalmopathy. TCRdb recomputed calls from the multiplex PCR reads with MiXCR, one row per CDR3 protein. The table includes roughly 750,000 distinct CDR3 sequences, about 17% detected once. Sequencing was performed on blood. The source is a man younger than 35 with Graves' hyperthyroidism. Each CDR3 is given with its conserved first and last residue. A D gene is named only where the DNA matches it firmly. Rows may omit the clone size; those that give it use once, few, many or a size class.

j_gene | v_gene | abundance | d_gene | CDR3nt | CDR3aa
TRBJ2-2 | TRBV15 | - | - | TGTGCCACCAGCAGAGACCCCCCCGGGATTCCCTTGAACACCGGGGAGCTGTTTTTT | CATSRDPPGIPLNTGELFF
TRBJ2-1 | TRBV12-3/TRBV12-4 | many | - | TGTGCCAGCAGTTTGCGGCAGAACAATGAGCAGTTCTTC | CASSLRQNNEQFF
TRBJ2-5 | TRBV27 | few | TRBD2 | TGTGCCAGCAGTTCTGGTAGAGCGGGAGGGATAACTTACCAAGAGACCCAGTACTTC | CASSSGRAGGITYQETQYF
TRBJ2-7 | TRBV6-5 | - | TRBD2 | TGTGCCAGCAGTTACGGTAGCGGGAACTACGAGCAGTACTTC | CASSYGSGNYEQYF
TRBJ2-1 | TRBV10-3 | few | TRBD2 | TGTGCCATCAGCATAGCGGGAGTAAATGAGCAGTTCTTC | CAISIAGVNEQFF
TRBJ1-2 | TRBV3-1 | few | - | TGTGCCAGCAGCCAAGAGGGGGGTACCCGGGCCTATGGCTACACCTTC | CASSQEGGTRAYGYTF
TRBJ2-3 | TRBV2 | - | TRBD2 | TGTGCCAGCAGTGAAGGGGCGGGAGGGCTCCGTTATACGCAGTATTTT | CASSEGAGGLRYTQYF
TRBJ2-1 | TRBV28 | - | - | TGTGCCAGCAGTTCCCCGCGGCTAACTCGCAATGAGCAGTTCTTC | CASSSPRLTRNEQFF
TRBJ1-2 | TRBV13 | many | - | TGTGCCAGCAGCAGTTACCAGGTACAGGATGGCTACACCTTC | CASSSYQVQDGYTF
TRBJ2-2 | TRBV10-2 | many | TRBD2 | TGCGCCAGCGGGACTAGCGGGAGGGCCGGCACCGGGGAGCTGTTTTTT | CASGTSGRAGTGELFF
TRBJ2-7 | TRBV20-1 | - | TRBD1 | TGCAGTGCGAGACAGGGTGGAGACTACGAGCAGTACTTC | CSARQGGDYEQYF
TRBJ2-1 | TRBV7-8 | - | TRBD2 | TGTGCCAGCAGCACCCGACTAGCGGGAGGGATCAATGAGCAGTTCTTC | CASSTRLAGGINEQFF
TRBJ2-3 | TRBV7-2 | - | - | TGTGCCAGCAGCTTAAGCCCAGTGTGGAGGCCTCAGACAGATACGCAGTATTTT | CASSLSPVWRPQTDTQYF
TRBJ1-3 | TRBV5-5 | - | TRBD1 | TGTGCCAGCAGCTTTCTGACAGGGTCAAGGACTTCTGGAAACACCATATATTTT | CASSFLTGSRTSGNTIYF